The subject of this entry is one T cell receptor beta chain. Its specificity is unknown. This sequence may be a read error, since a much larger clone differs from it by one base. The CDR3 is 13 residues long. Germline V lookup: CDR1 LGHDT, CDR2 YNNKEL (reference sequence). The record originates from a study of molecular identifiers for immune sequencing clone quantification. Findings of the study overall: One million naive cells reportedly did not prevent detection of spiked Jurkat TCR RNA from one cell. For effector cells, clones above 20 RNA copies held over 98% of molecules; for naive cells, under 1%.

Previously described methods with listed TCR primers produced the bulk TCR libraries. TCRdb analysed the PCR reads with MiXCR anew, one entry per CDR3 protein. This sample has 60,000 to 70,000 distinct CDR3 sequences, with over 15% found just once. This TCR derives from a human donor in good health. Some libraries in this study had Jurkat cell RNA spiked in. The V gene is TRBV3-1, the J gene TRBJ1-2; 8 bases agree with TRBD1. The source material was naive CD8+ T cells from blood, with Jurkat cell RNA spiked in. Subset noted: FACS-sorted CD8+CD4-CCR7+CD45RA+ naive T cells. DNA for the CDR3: TGTGCCAGCAGCCCGGGGACAGGCTATGGCTACCCCTTC. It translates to CASSPGTGYGYPF.